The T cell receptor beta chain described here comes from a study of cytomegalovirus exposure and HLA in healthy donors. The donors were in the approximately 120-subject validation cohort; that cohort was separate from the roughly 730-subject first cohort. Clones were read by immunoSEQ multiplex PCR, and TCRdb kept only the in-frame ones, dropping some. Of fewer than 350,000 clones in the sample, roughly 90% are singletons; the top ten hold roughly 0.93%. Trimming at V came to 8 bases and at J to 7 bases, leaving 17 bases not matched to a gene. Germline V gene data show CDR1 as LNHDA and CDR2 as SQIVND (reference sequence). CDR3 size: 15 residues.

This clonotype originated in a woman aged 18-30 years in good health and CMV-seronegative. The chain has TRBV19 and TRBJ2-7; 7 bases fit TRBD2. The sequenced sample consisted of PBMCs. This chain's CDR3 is CASSPGLGSWKEQYF. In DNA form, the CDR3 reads TGTGCCAGTTCCCCCGGACTAGGAAGCTGGAAAGAGCAGTACTTC.